The subject of this entry is one TCR beta chain. TCRdb's table, derived via immunoSEQ multiplex PCR, lists solely in-frame clones and lacks some. The table lists fewer than 110,000 clones, about 90% of them singletons. The data are from a study of T cell responses to AZD1222 COVID-19 vaccine. The CDR3 loop spans 15 amino acids. Trimming took off 1 base at V and 1 base at J, with 11 bases between the two ends. Germline V CDR1 and CDR2: LGHDT, YNNKEL (reference sequence). The TCR sequence derives from an adult in good health. J is TRBJ2-7 and V is TRBV3-1 (or the pseudogene TRBV3-2), with D uncertain. The specimen was peripheral blood, collected on day 0 of AZD1222 vaccination. This CDR3 is CASSQVPAGSYEQYF. CDR3 DNA: TGTGCCAGCAGCCAAGTCCCTGCAGGATCCTACGAGCAGTACTTC.